This T cell receptor (beta chain) was captured in a study of cytomegalovirus exposure and HLA in healthy donors. Whole-study findings and limits: With high specificity and sensitivity, the classifier reportedly diagnosed cytomegalovirus status. Later analysis demonstrated an association between a missense DCLRE1C variant and TCR beta V- and J-gene trimming.

A note on this clone: Its antigen is currently unknown.

PCR employed 60 Vbeta and 13 Jbeta primers. Sequencing used immunoSEQ multiplex PCR; TCRdb keeps in-frame clones, though not all of them. The sample carries 200,000 or so clones, over 65% recorded once. V was trimmed by 0 bases and J by 9 bases, leaving 10 bases between them. Looked up from germline, CDR1 is SGHNT and CDR2 is YYREEE (reference sequence). The CDR3 contains 13 residues. The clonotype comes from a man between 18 and 35 years old in good health and CMV-seronegative. Sequenced material: PBMCs. This chain joins TRBV5-4 and TRBJ1-5; the D is unclear. DNA for the CDR3: TGTGCCAGCAGCTTGGAAGCTAGTGGGCCCCAGCATTTT. Its translation: CASSLEASGPQHF. The full variable domain, completed using reference TRBV5-4 and TRBJ1-5, is ETGVTQSPTHLIKTRGQQVTLRCSSQSGHNTVSWYQQALGQGPQFIFQYYREEENGRGNFPPRFSGLQFPNYSSELNVNALELDDSALYLCASSLEASGPQHFGDGTRLSIL.